The 15 T cell receptor beta chains below were found in one sample sequenced in a study of lymphopenia after photon versus proton radiotherapy. Clones were sequenced by immunoSEQ multiplex PCR, and TCRdb holds only the in-frame ones, with some missing. The table records 65,000 to 85,000 clones, roughly 92% of them present only once. The sequencing used peripheral blood, collected from a patient treated with photon-based radiotherapy. The receptors come from a woman aged 40 to 50 with cholangiocarcinoma.

The rearrangement uses TRBV10-3 and TRBJ2-3, with D perhaps matching TRBD1 (6 bases). The V gene lost 5 bases and the J gene lost 1 base, with 31 bases spanning the gap. The CDR3 sequence is 21 residues long. Germline CDR1 ENHRY, CDR2 SYGVKD. CDR3 sequence: CAISSDTVQGSNYLGTDTQYF. The CDR3 DNA reads TGTGCCATCAGTTCTGACACTGTACAGGGATCGAATTACCTGGGCACAGATACGCAGTATTTT.

The table lists this clone with a count of one. The V call is TRBV4-1, the J call TRBJ1-6, with a possible D match to TRBD1 (6 bases). Germline loops: CDR1 MGHRA, CDR2 YSYEKL. V dropped 0 bases and J dropped 0 bases, with 12 bases sitting between them. The CDR3 runs 18 residues. The CDR3 DNA reads as TGCGCCAGCAGCCAAGAAGGGGGTCAGAGCTCCTATAATTCACCCCTCCACTTT. It yields the protein CASSQEGGQSSYNSPLHF.

The chain employs TRBV11-2 and TRBJ1-1, with D hard to call. CDR1 and CDR2 (germline): SGHAT, FQNNGV. The CDR3 totals 14 residues. The V end was cut by 2 bases, the J end by 5 bases, with 12 bases between. CDR3 residues: CASSLNPSRTEAFF. The CDR3 coding sequence is TGTGCCAGCAGCTTAAACCCGAGCAGGACTGAAGCTTTCTTT.

The V and J genes are TRBV30 and TRBJ2-3, with a possible D match to TRBD2 (6 bases). The CDR3 has 12 amino acids. Germline V gene data show CDR1 as GTSNPN and CDR2 as SVGIG (reference sequence). The CDR3 DNA is TGTGCGACGGCCGGGAGAACAGATACGCAGTATTTT. Its protein product is CATAGRTDTQYF.

The chain couples TRBV29-1 to TRBJ2-7; maybe TRBD2 (5 bases). This CDR3 is 14 amino acids long. V lost 6 bases to trimming and J lost 2 bases, with 17 bases between them. The V gene's germline CDR1 is SQVTM and CDR2 ANQGSEA. CDR3 nucleotides: TGCAGCGTCAAAGGTGACGCGGGTCCCTACGAGCAGTACTTC. Translated, it gives CSVKGDAGPYEQYF.

J is TRBJ2-7 and V is TRBV19, with 8 nucleotides matching TRBD1. The CDR3 loop spans 16 amino acids. CDR1 and CDR2 from the germline V gene are LNHDA and SQIVND (reference sequence). The ends lost 5 bases at V and 2 bases at J; junction bases unmatched: 11. CDR3 amino acids: CASSLRTGPLTYEQYF. CDR3 nucleotides: TGTGCCAGTAGTCTCCGGACAGGGCCGTTAACCTACGAGCAGTACTTC.

The rearrangement joins TRBV5-5 to TRBJ2-2; D gene unclear. The CDR3 covers 15 residues. Trimming stripped 2 bases from V and 2 bases from J, with 10 bases between. The V gene's germline CDR1 is SGHKS and CDR2 YYEKEE (reference sequence). CDR3 amino acids: CASSLNTINTGELFF. The CDR3 bases are TGTGCCAGCAGCTTAAACACTATTAACACCGGGGAGCTGTTTTTT.

The V call is TRBV5-1, the J call TRBJ2-1, with 10 bases identical to TRBD2. V dropped 0 bases and J dropped 0; count of bases not matched to a gene: 0. Germline loops: CDR1 SGHRS, CDR2 YFSETQ. The CDR3 is 16 amino acids. CDR3 in DNA: TGCGCCAGCAGCTTGGTAGCGGGGGGCTCCTACAATGAGCAGTTCTTC. It translates to CASSLVAGGSYNEQFF.

This rearrangement joins TRBV5-5 to TRBJ1-4; unclear D gene. Germline loops: CDR1 SGHKS, CDR2 YYEKEE (reference sequence). The V gene lost 1 base and the J gene lost 7 bases, with 11 bases spanning the gap. The CDR3 is made up of 14 amino acids. CDR3: CASSLSSPGEKLFF. The CDR3 nucleotides are TGTGCCAGCAGCTTGTCTAGTCCGGGTGAAAAACTGTTTTTT.

The chain employs TRBV5-1 and TRBJ2-3; 15 bases align to TRBD2. V lost 0 bases, J lost 6 bases, and 8 bases stayed unmatched. CDR1 is SGHRS, CDR2 YFSETQ, per germline. The CDR3 is made up of 18 amino acids. The CDR3 loop is CASSLEGLAGGRLDTQYF. CDR3 DNA: TGCGCCAGCAGCTTGGAGGGACTAGCGGGGGGCCGCCTCGATACGCAGTATTTT.

The chain has TRBV27 and TRBJ1-1, with 7 positions matching TRBD1. This CDR3 contains 15 residues. With V trimmed by 5 bases and J by 0 bases, 6 bases remained unmatched. The germline V gene has CDR1 MNHEY and CDR2 SMNVEV (reference sequence). The CDR3 reads CASSTTGRMNTEAFF. CDR3 DNA sequence: TGTGCCAGCAGTACGACAGGGCGGATGAACACTGAAGCTTTCTTT.

This sequence joins TRBV29-1 and TRBJ2-1, with D possibly matching TRBD1 (6 bases). Germline loops: CDR1 SQVTM, CDR2 ANQGSEA. This CDR3 has 16 residues. V was trimmed by 4 bases and J by 8 bases, leaving 24 bases between them. The CDR3 DNA reads as TGCAGCGTTGTGGCCGCAGGGGTGACCCTTCAGGATGAGCAGTTCTTC. This sequence encodes CSVVAAGVTLQDEQFF.

The gene calls are TRBV5-6 and TRBJ2-7, with 10 bases lining up with TRBD2. Germline V gives CDR1 SGHDT, CDR2 YYEEEE. The CDR3 covers 14 residues. V dropped 4 bases and J dropped 3; count of bases not matched to a gene: 4. The CDR3 here is CASSRGLADYEQYF. For the CDR3, the DNA is TGTGCCAGCAGCCGTGGACTAGCGGACTACGAGCAGTACTTC.

The chain employs TRBV28 and TRBJ1-1; D is ambiguous. CDR1 and CDR2 (germline): MDHEN, SYDVKM. The CDR3 consists of 13 residues. Trimming removed 6 bases at V and 8 bases at J, with 16 bases between. DNA of the CDR3: TGTGCCAGCAGCCCGCTCTCAGGACTGGAAGCTTTCTTT. Translated: CASSPLSGLEAFF.

This chain connects TRBV10-2 to TRBJ1-5; 7 nucleotides agree with TRBD1. The junction had 4 bases not matched to a gene; V was cut back by 4 bases and J by 1 base. The CDR3 is made up of 15 amino acids. The V gene's germline CDR1 is WSHSY and CDR2 SAAADI. CDR3 bases: TGCGCCAGCAGTGTGACAGGGAAGAGCAATCAGCCCCAGCATTTT. The encoded protein is CASSVTGKSNQPQHF.